This T cell receptor (beta chain) was observed in a study of T cell repertoires in cytomegalovirus infection. About the study: Both CMV infection and a matching HLA type were indicated by public TCR beta signatures.

The CDR3 runs to 12 residues. The germline CDR1 and CDR2 sequences are SGHNT and YYREEE (reference sequence). Trimming removed 4 bases from V and 6 bases from J, with 10 bases in between. This clonotype was found many times. What it recognizes is unknown. MiXCR, run by TCRdb on the reads, gives a single entry per CDR3 protein. The sample shows more than 500,000 distinct CDR3 sequences, more than 15% of them seen only once. Study outcomes and limitations: There were HLA-C-restricted CMV-specific TCR beta clonotypes dominating the ex vivo response. Using cumulative public TCR beta family frequency, the authors identified those who carried CMV together with the relevant HLA.

This receptor was identified in a human donor in good health (CMV status not recorded). Some clones in this sample may be carry-over from other donors' samples. Sequencing was carried out using CD8+ T cells from PBMCs. The chain combines TRBV5-4 with TRBJ1-1; perhaps TRBD1 as D (5 bases). CDR3 sequence reads: CASSGIRAEAFF. The CDR3 DNA reads as TGTGCCAGCAGCGGGATCAGGGCTGAAGCTTTCTTT.